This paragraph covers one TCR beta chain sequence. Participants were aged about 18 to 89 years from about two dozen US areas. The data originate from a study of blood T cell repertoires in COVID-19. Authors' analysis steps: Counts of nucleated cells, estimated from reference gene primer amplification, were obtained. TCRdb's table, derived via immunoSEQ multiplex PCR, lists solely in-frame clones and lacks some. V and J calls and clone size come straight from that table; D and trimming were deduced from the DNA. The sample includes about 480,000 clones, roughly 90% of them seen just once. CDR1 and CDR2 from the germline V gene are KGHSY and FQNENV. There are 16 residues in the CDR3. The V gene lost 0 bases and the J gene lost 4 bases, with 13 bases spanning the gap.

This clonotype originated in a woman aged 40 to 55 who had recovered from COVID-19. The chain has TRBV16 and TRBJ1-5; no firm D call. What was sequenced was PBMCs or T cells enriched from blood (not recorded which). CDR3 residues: CASSQSKGLQNQPQHF. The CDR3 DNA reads TGTGCCAGCAGCCAATCGAAAGGTTTACAGAATCAGCCCCAGCATTTT. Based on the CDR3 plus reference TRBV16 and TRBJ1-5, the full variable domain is GEEVAQTPKHLVRGEGQKAKLYCAPIKGHSYVFWYQQVLKNEFKFLISFQNENVFDETGMPKERFSAKCLPNSPCSLEIQATKLEDSAVYFCASSQSKGLQNQPQHFGDGTRLSIL.